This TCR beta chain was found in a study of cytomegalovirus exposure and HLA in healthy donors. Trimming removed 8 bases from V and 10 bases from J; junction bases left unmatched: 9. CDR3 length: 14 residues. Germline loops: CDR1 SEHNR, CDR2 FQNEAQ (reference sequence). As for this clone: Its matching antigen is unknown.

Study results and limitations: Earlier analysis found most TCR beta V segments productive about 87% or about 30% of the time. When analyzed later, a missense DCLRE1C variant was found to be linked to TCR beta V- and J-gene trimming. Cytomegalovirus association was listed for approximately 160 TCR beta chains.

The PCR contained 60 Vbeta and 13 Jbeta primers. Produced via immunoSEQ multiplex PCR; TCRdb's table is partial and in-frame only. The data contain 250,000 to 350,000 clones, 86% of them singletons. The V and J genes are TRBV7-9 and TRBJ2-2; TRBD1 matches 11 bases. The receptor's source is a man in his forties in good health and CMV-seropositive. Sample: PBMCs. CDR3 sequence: CASCGQGAEEELFF. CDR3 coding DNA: TGTGCCAGCTGTGGACAGGGGGCTGAGGAGGAGCTGTTTTTT.